A selection of T cell receptor beta chains follows, all from one sample in a study of radiotherapy plus CTLA-4 blockade in lung cancer. Libraries were prepared by immunoSEQ multiplex PCR; TCRdb keeps only in-frame clonotypes and omits some of them. Counted here are some 110,000 clones, approximately 80% occurring once; the ten biggest clones make up around 4.8%. The input for sequencing was peripheral blood, taken from a patient treated with radiotherapy plus ipilimumab. The receptor source for this set is a human donor with non-small cell lung cancer who had a partial response to radiotherapy plus ipilimumab. Each CDR3 is given without its conserved first and last residue. Rows give clone size only sometimes, using once, few, many, or a class for an expanded clone.

cdr3_length | v_call | clone_size | cdr3_aa
13 | TRBV28 | NA | ATIRRPRGDQPQH
13 | TRBV12-2 | NA | ASRSDSYSNQPQH
14 | TRBV7-9 | NA | ASSLARVSSGNTIY
12 | TRBV21-1 | NA | AIPTRRPVYEQY
8 | TRBV19 | few | ASSKGAMY
13 | TRBV19 | NA | ASSIGLNNKNIQY
13 | TRBV19 | NA | ASSFLAGATGELF
16 | TRBV15 | few | ATSRARDRGRSAETQY
13 | TRBV5-6 | NA | ASSLASSYNSPLH
15 | TRBV9 | NA | ASSVGPWDRGRDTQY
14 | TRBV28 | NA | ASSSYLTGGKNIQY
11 | TRBV7-9 | NA | ASSLGQYNEQF
13 | TRBV28 | NA | ASSFGLESQETQY
15 | TRBV4-2 | NA | ASSPGLAGVSTDTQY
9 | TRBV25-1 | once | ASSEQFEAF
12 | TRBV2 | NA | ASSVQGINQPQH
12 | TRBV18 | NA | ASSLQGLNTEAF
12 | TRBV6-5 | NA | ASPPGVMNTEAF
13 | TRBV7-6 | NA | ASSGASGSRAEQF
10 | TRBV19 | NA | ASRDRAGEQY
15 | TRBV28 | NA | ASSLVSRLESGSKQY
10 | TRBV28 | NA | ATGQGPYEQY
13 | TRBV9 | NA | ASSPRDRGINEQF
12 | TRBV6-5 | few | ASSYTGMNTEAF
12 | TRBV6-1 | few | ASSEVTFTGELF
11 | TRBV6-1 | few | ASSADRGETQY
15 | TRBV7-2 | NA | ASSRNRQGAVDYGYT
12 | TRBV15 | NA | ATSSFGGAGGYT
13 | TRBV11-2 | NA | ASSLTGTNTGELF
14 | TRBV9 | NA | ASSPGTSGSSDTQY
13 | TRBV4-1 | once | ASSSTSGRQDEQF
14 | TRBV5-6 | few | ASSLNVRALGEKLF
13 | TRBV6-4 | NA | ASSPLAGGGDEQF
19 | TRBV5-1 | NA | ASSLIQRRNSAGGIGNTIY
13 | TRBV4-1 | NA | ASSQPGPGRYGYT